The text below deals with one TCR beta chain. Random-hexamer reverse transcription was applied to about 0.5 to 1 ug RNA. TCRdb called the immunoSEQ multiplex PCR reads again in MiXCR, with one record for every CDR3 protein. The sample has more than 100,000 distinct CDR3 sequences, just over 95% seen once. Germline V gene lookup returns CDR1 LGHNA and CDR2 YSLEER. This CDR3 comprises 13 residues. V lost 0 bases and J lost 4, with 6 bases in between. The entry originates in a study of CD8 T cells in Susac syndrome. This chain links TRBV4-3 with TRBJ2-5; D remains ambiguous. The TCR comes from a human donor with Susac syndrome. The sample taken for sequencing was CD4+ T cells from PBMCs. This CDR3 reads CASSQDRAETQYF. DNA of the CDR3: TGCGCCAGCAGCCAAGATCGAGCAGAGACCCAGTACTTC.